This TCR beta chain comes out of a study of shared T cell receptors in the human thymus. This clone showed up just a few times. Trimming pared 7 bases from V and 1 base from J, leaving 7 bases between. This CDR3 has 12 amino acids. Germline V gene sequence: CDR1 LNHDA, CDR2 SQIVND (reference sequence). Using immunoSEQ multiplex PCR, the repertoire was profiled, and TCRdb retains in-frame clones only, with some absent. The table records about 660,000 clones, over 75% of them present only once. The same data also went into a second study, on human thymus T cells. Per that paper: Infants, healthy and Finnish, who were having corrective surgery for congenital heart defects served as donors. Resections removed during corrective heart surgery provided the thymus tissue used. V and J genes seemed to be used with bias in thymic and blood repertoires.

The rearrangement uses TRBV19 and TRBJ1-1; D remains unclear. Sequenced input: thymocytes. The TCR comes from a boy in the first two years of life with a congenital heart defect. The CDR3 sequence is CASIEGNTEAFF. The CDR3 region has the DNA TGTGCCAGTATCGAGGGGAACACTGAAGCTTTCTTT. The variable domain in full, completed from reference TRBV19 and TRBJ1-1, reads DGGITQSPKYLFRKEGQNVTLSCEQNLNHDAMYWYRQDPGQGLRLIYYSQIVNDFQKGDIAEGYSVSREKKESFPLTVTSAQKNPTAFYLCASIEGNTEAFFGQGTRLTVV.